In this sample, the clone carrying this TCR beta chain turned up many times. Germline V lookup: CDR1 SGHVS, CDR2 FQNEAQ. This CDR3 has 15 amino acids. Deletions cut 2 bases from V and 9 bases from J, with 17 bases between. TRAV- and TRBV-specific primers primed first-strand cDNA, covering alpha and beta chains. Amplification of TCRs used a constant-region primer and V-primer adapter for around 19 PCR cycles. TCRdb recomputed calls from the reads with MiXCR, one row per CDR3 protein. The profile shows about 80,000 distinct CDR3 sequences, over 15% of them singletons. Time point described: after trial treatment. Documented treatment: LDRT plus nivolumab, ipilimumab, low-dose cyclophosphamide and aspirin (RACIN trial). The data belong to a study of low-dose radiotherapy and immunotherapy resistance in tumors. Across the study: The 200 mg/m2 dose of intravenous cyclophosphamide was given every two weeks, one day before radiation and immunotherapy.

The source of this sequence is a male donor with prostate cancer. J is TRBJ1-5 and V is TRBV7-8; D is perhaps TRBD1 (5 bases). The sample here was PBMCs, taken after low-dose radiotherapy plus immunotherapy. CDR3 protein: CASSLHQGPSVPQHF. The DNA for the CDR3 is TGTGCCAGCAGCTTACATCAGGGCCCATCGGTGCCCCAGCATTTT. The full variable domain, completed using reference TRBV7-8 and TRBJ1-5, is GAGVSQSPRYKVAKRGQDVALRCDPISGHVSLFWYQQALGQGPEFLTYFQNEAQLDKSGLPSDRFFAERPEGSVSTLKIQRTQQEDSAVYLCASSLHQGPSVPQHFGDGTRLSIL.